One and the same sample provided the 8 T cell receptor beta chains below, sequenced in a study of blood T cell repertoires in COVID-19. Sequenced by immunoSEQ multiplex PCR; TCRdb stores in-frame clones only, minus some. This table holds 140,000 to 150,000 clones, more than 70% found once. Sequenced material: peripheral blood. Source of these receptors: a human donor in a cohort sampled during active COVID-19.

In nucleotides, the CDR3 is TGTGCCAGCAGTTTGGGGGCGCGGGGAAACACCATATATTTT. Its protein product is CASSLGARGNTIYF. The chain joins TRBV27 to TRBJ1-3; tentatively, D is TRBD1 (6 bases). This CDR3 has 14 residues. With 3 bases removed from V and 4 bases from J, the gap between germline ends came to 10 bases. Germline lookup yields CDR1 MNHEY and CDR2 SMNVEV (reference sequence).

This clone was recorded once. This rearrangement joins TRBV5-1 to TRBJ2-1, with 11 bases fitting TRBD1. The germline CDR1 and CDR2 sequences are SGHRS and YFSETQ. J lost 7 bases, V lost 1 base, and 10 bases had no gene match. The CDR3 is made up of 17 amino acids. CDR3: CASSLSFGTGGKNEQFF. The CDR3, as DNA: TGCGCCAGCAGCTTGTCTTTCGGGACAGGGGGAAAGAATGAGCAGTTCTTC.

The rearrangement joins TRBV4-1 to TRBJ2-1; possible D gene TRBD2, 6 bases. CDR1 and CDR2 from the germline V gene are MGHRA and YSYEKL. The CDR3 is 15 residues long. Trimming removed 4 bases at V and 9 bases at J, with 19 bases between. CDR3 loop: CASSRVGGPRGEQFF. CDR3 sequence (DNA): TGCGCCAGCAGCCGCGTGGGGGGTCCTCGGGGTGAGCAGTTCTTC.

The chain links TRBV5-4 to TRBJ1-1; 8 nucleotides align to TRBD1. The length of the CDR3 is 17 residues. Germline lookup yields CDR1 SGHNT and CDR2 YYREEE (reference sequence). The ends lost 4 bases at V and 1 base at J; junction bases unmatched: 12. CDR3 loop: CASSRDRFKSKNTEAFF. CDR3 nucleotides: TGTGCCAGCAGCCGGGACAGGTTTAAATCGAAGAACACTGAAGCTTTCTTT.

This chain links TRBV5-6 with TRBJ2-3; D is ambiguous. The CDR3 covers 14 residues. In germline, CDR1 is SGHDT, CDR2 YYEEEE. With 0 bases removed from V and 6 bases from J, the gap between germline ends came to 11 bases. CDR3: CASSLDPGSDTQYF. The CDR3 bases are TGTGCCAGCAGCTTGGATCCAGGTTCGGATACGCAGTATTTT.

V usage is TRBV2 and J usage is TRBJ2-7; 11 nucleotides align to TRBD1. Germline trimming cut 6 bases from V and 6 bases from J; bases unmatched to any gene: 10. This CDR3 has 15 residues. The germline gives CDR1 SNHLY, CDR2 FYNNEI. DNA of the CDR3: TGTGCCAGCAGGGCGGGGACAGGGGGTTCTCGCGAGCAGTACTTC. Residues: CASRAGTGGSREQYF.

The rearrangement links TRBV6-4 to TRBJ2-1; 11 bases line up with TRBD2. Germline CDR1 reads MRHNA; CDR2 reads SNTAGT. The length of the CDR3 is 17 residues. V shed 4 bases, J shed 4 bases, and the junction held 9 bases outside the gene matches. CDR3 loop: CASSAYSGGAPYNEQFF. As DNA, the CDR3 is TGTGCCAGCAGTGCATATAGCGGGGGGGCCCCTTACAATGAGCAGTTCTTC.

This clone was seen only once. V usage is TRBV2 and J usage is TRBJ2-7; a weak D match, TRBD2 (5 bases). Per germline, CDR1 SNHLY and CDR2 FYNNEI. With 4 bases removed from V and 4 bases from J, the gap between germline ends came to 8 bases. There are 12 residues in the CDR3. The CDR3 here is CASSVDLYEQYF. The CDR3 nucleotides are TGTGCCAGCAGTGTGGACTTATACGAGCAGTACTTC.